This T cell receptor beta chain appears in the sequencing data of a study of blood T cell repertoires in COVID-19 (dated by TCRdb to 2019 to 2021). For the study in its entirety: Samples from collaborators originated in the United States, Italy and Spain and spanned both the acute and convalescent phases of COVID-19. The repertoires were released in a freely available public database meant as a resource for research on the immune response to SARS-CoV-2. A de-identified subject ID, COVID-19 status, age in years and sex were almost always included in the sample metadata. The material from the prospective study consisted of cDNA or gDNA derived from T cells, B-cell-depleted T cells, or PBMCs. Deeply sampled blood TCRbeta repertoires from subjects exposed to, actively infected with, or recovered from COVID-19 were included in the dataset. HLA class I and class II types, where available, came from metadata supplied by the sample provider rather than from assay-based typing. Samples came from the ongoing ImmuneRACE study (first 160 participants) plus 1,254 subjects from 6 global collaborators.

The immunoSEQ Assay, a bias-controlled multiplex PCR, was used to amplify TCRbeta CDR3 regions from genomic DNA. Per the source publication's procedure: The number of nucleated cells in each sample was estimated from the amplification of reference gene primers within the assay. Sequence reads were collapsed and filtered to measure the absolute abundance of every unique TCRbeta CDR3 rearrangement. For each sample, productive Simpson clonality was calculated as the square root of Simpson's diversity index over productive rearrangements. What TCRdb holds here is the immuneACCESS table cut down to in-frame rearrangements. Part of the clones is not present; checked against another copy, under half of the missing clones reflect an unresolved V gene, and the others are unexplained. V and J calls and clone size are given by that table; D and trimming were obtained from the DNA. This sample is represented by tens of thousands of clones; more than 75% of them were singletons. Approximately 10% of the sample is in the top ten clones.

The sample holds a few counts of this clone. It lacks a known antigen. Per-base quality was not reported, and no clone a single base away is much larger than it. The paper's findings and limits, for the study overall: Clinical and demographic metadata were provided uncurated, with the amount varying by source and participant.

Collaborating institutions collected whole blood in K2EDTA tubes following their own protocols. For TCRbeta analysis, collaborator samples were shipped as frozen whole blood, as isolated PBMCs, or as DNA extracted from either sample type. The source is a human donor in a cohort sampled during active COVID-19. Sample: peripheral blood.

The CDR3 is CASSITPRGGRGGEQFF. The sequence in DNA is TGCGCCAGCAGCATAACTCCTCGGGGCGGGAGAGGCGGTGAGCAGTTCTTC. Rearrangement joined TRBV5-1 to TRBJ2-1; 7 nucleotides in the junction match TRBD2. The CDR3 starts with the cysteine, ends with the phenylalanine, and has 17 residues. Of the read, only the CDR3 DNA is kept; its 51 bases are in frame from base 1. Taken from the germline V gene, the CDR1 and CDR2 loops are SGHRS and YFSETQ. V is trimmed back by 4 bases and J by 9 bases, and the junction contains 19 bases that no gene match accounts for.